This TCR beta chain was sequenced in a study of blood T cell repertoires in COVID-19. Study-level information: Samples of COVID-19 (acute and convalescent) were obtained from the United States, Italy and Spain. T cells, B-cell-depleted T cells, or PBMCs supplied cDNA or gDNA.

Using immunoSEQ multiplex PCR, the repertoire was profiled, and TCRdb retains in-frame clones only, with some absent. In the table there are roughly 280,000 clones, 80% to 95% of which are singletons. Germline V lookup: CDR1 MGHRA, CDR2 YSYEKL. This CDR3 is built from 13 residues. Trimming pared 1 base from V and 10 bases from J, leaving 13 bases between. Categorization into cohorts depended on clinical history that participants reported. Up to 2 weeks before entering the study, exposed participants had met a COVID-19 case. The sequence was obtained from a middle-aged man who had been exposed to COVID-19. Sequences were obtained from PBMCs or T cells enriched from blood (not recorded which). The gene calls are TRBV4-1 and TRBJ1-2; unclear D gene. The CDR3 loop reads CASSQAGSRSYTF. In nucleotides, the CDR3 is TGCGCCAGCAGCCAAGCCGGGTCCCGATCCTACACCTTC.